This TCR beta chain was obtained from a study of blood T cell repertoires in COVID-19. At the level of the study: Donors in the United States, Italy and Spain gave samples during acute or convalescent COVID-19. T cells, B-cell-depleted T cells, or PBMCs provided the cDNA or gDNA that served as material.

Germline assignment: CDR1 LNHNV and CDR2 YYDKDF (reference sequence). The CDR3 runs 14 residues. Trimming at V came to 5 bases and at J to 0 bases, leaving 4 bases not matched to a gene. Original processing notes: Estimates of nucleated cell counts were drawn from the amplification of reference gene primers. TCRdb keeps only in-frame clones here, not all; method: immunoSEQ multiplex PCR. From that table come the V and J calls and clone size; the DNA was used to work out D and trimming. This sample carries tens of thousands of clones, roughly 80% of them seen once, and the ten largest clones take roughly 10%.

The sample taken for sequencing was peripheral blood. This receptor was obtained from a human donor in a cohort sampled during active COVID-19. The chain recombines TRBV15 with TRBJ2-7, with 7 positions matching TRBD1. The CDR3 loop reads CATSPGQTSYEQYF. CDR3 DNA sequence: TGTGCCACCAGCCCGGGACAGACCTCCTACGAGCAGTACTTC.